A single sample is the source of the 22 T cell receptor beta chains below, sequenced in a study of shared clonotypes between healthy human individuals. Here immunoSEQ multiplex PCR was the method, and the copy in TCRdb shows in-frame clones only, minus some. The data show fewer than 850,000 clones, around 72% seen once. The sample was memory CD4+ T cells sorted from blood. As for subset: CD45RA-negative fraction. The receptors shown here come from a woman in her twenties or thirties in good health.

V is TRBV7-9 and J is TRBJ2-3, with D perhaps given as TRBD1 or TRBD2 (5 bases each). The CDR3 loop spans 16 amino acids. Germline assignment: CDR1 SEHNR and CDR2 FQNEAQ (reference sequence). With 4 bases removed from V and 1 base from J, the gap between germline ends came to 15 bases. In DNA, the CDR3 is TGTGCCAGCAGCTCGGGACCTGGAAGGCGCACAGATACGCAGTATTTT. Its protein product is CASSSGPGRRTDTQYF.

The CDR3 loop reads CASSSGLAGFTDTQYF. The CDR3 DNA sequence: TGCGCCAGCAGCTCGGGACTAGCGGGGTTCACAGATACGCAGTATTTT. The V call is TRBV5-1, the J call TRBJ2-3, with TRBD2 matching 13 bases. Germline CDR1 is SGHRS and CDR2 is YFSETQ. J lost 2 bases, V lost 3 bases, and 3 bases had no gene match. The length of the CDR3 is 16 residues.

This chain connects TRBV7-2 to TRBJ1-2; D is undetermined. This CDR3 region has 13 residues. CDR1 and CDR2 from the germline V gene are SGHTA and FQGNSA. Trimming removed 3 bases from V and 7 bases from J, with 12 bases in between. The CDR3 reads CASSLESTVGYTF. The CDR3, as DNA: TGTGCCAGCAGCTTGGAGTCCACGGTTGGCTACACCTTC. Variable domain in full (rest from reference TRBV7-2 and TRBJ1-2): GAGVSQSPSNKVTEKGKDVELRCDPISGHTALYWYRQSLGQGLEFLIYFQGNSAPDKSGLPSDRFSAERTGGSVSTLTIQRTQQEDSAVYLCASSLESTVGYTFGSGTRLTVV.

DNA of the CDR3: TGTGCCACCAGCAGAGATACTCCGGGACGTAATCAGCCCCAGCATTTT. Encoded protein: CATSRDTPGRNQPQHF. The chain links TRBV15 to TRBJ1-5; D perhaps matches TRBD1 (5 bases). The CDR3 extends over 16 amino acids. Trimming cost V 0 bases and J 4 bases, with 13 bases left between them. Germline V gene data show CDR1 as LNHNV and CDR2 as YYDKDF (reference sequence).

The V and J genes are TRBV5-4 and TRBJ2-3; D ambiguous. Germline V lookup: CDR1 SGHNT, CDR2 YYREEE (reference sequence). The CDR3 has 14 residues. V shed 0 bases and J shed 4 bases, with 9 bases lying between them. DNA of the CDR3: TGTGCCAGCAGCTTGGGTACGGTTCCAGATACGCAGTATTTT. This gives the protein CASSLGTVPDTQYF. Complete variable domain (other parts from reference TRBV5-4 and TRBJ2-3): ETGVTQSPTHLIKTRGQQVTLRCSSQSGHNTVSWYQQALGQGPQFIFQYYREEENGRGNFPPRFSGLQFPNYSSELNVNALELDDSALYLCASSLGTVPDTQYFGPGTRLTVL.

This clone was picked up a small number of times. The chain combines TRBV23-1 with TRBJ2-4, with D possibly being TRBD2 (6 bases). TRBV23-1 falls under the ORF class, with uncertain function. The CDR3 loop spans 17 amino acids. V was pared by 8 bases and J by 0 bases, with 20 bases between. CDR3 protein: CASSPRVGRRAKNIQYF. CDR3 DNA: TGCGCCAGCTCCCCGAGAGTTGGGAGGCGAGCCAAAAACATTCAGTACTTC.

This clone was counted a single time. CDR3: CASSPSDPRAEAFF. As DNA, the CDR3 is TGCGCCAGCAGCCCTTCGGACCCCCGCGCTGAAGCTTTCTTT. The rearrangement uses TRBV4-1 and TRBJ1-1; no clear D gene. CDR3 size: 14 residues. The germline gives CDR1 MGHRA, CDR2 YSYEKL. V lost 4 bases to trimming and J lost 6 bases, with 15 bases between them.

The chain uses TRBV5-6 and TRBJ1-1, with D possibly matching TRBD1 (5 bases). Germline V gives CDR1 SGHDT, CDR2 YYEEEE. CDR3 length: 14 residues. Trimming shortened V by 4 bases and J by 4 bases, and 14 bases separated the two germline ends. CDR3 sequence (DNA): TGTGCCAGCAGCCTCCGGGGCCAGGGCACTGAAGCTTTCTTT. It is translated as CASSLRGQGTEAFF.

For this clone: At one boundary the junction diverges from the germline segment, which might be a read error. This chain joins TRBV7-2 and TRBJ2-2; D is possibly TRBD1 (6 bases). This CDR3 spans 16 amino acids. Germline V gives CDR1 SGHTA, CDR2 FQGNSA. The CDR3 is CASTLGGRGNTGELFF. The CDR3 DNA sequence: TGTGCCAGCACCTTAGGGGGACGAGGGAACACCGGGGAGCTGTTTTTT.

The V gene is TRBV18, the J gene TRBJ1-1; D is uncertain. Germline V gene sequence: CDR1 KGHSH, CDR2 LQKENI. The CDR3 extends over 14 amino acids. The V gene lost 3 bases and the J gene lost 1 base, with 9 bases spanning the gap. The CDR3 DNA sequence: TGTGCCAGCTCACCCGGGTGGGAGAACACTGAAGCTTTCTTT. Its translation is CASSPGWENTEAFF.

The CDR3 spells CASRPGQALTEAFF. In nucleotides, the CDR3 is TGTGCCAGCAGACCAGGACAAGCGCTAACTGAAGCTTTCTTT. The chain has TRBV28 and TRBJ1-1, with D maybe TRBD1 (5 bases). The germline V gene encodes CDR1 MDHEN and CDR2 SYDVKM. The CDR3 contains 14 residues. Trimming took 6 bases from V and 5 from J, leaving 16 bases between them.

The rearrangement joins TRBV6-5 to TRBJ1-5; 7 bases are a match to TRBD1. The CDR3 spans 15 residues. V shed 0 bases and J 3 bases; nucleotides not matched to a gene: 2. Germline V gives CDR1 MNHEY, CDR2 SVGAGI. CDR3 sequence: CASSYSGQVNQPQHF. Here the CDR3 DNA reads TGTGCCAGCAGTTACTCTGGACAGGTCAATCAGCCCCAGCATTTT.

The V and J genes are TRBV18 and TRBJ2-7; 9 bases align to TRBD2. CDR3 length: 14 residues. J lost 3 bases, V lost 2 bases, and 2 bases had no gene match. Germline V lookup: CDR1 KGHSH, CDR2 LQKENI. CDR3 loop: CASSPVREGYEQYF. As DNA, the CDR3 is TGTGCCAGCTCACCAGTGCGGGAGGGCTACGAGCAGTACTTC.

V and J are TRBV25-1 and TRBJ1-2; D not resolved. CDR1 and CDR2 (germline): MGHDK, SYGVNS. Trimming took off 4 bases at V and 1 base at J, with 22 bases between the two ends. The CDR3 totals 18 residues. The chain's CDR3 is CASSGGTWVTDFNYGYTF. CDR3 DNA: TGTGCCAGCAGTGGGGGTACCTGGGTTACAGACTTTAACTATGGCTACACCTTC.

This clone has only a few counts. V gene TRBV23-1 combines with J gene TRBJ1-3, with D maybe TRBD1 (6 bases). TRBV23-1 qualifies as an ORF whose function is uncertain. This CDR3 has 15 amino acids. V lost 7 bases, J lost 8 bases, and 21 bases lay in between. CDR3 sequence (DNA): TGCGCCAGCATGGAGCAGGGGCGCCGAGAGGACACCATATATTTT. It is translated as CASMEQGRREDTIYF.

The rearrangement links TRBV7-9 to TRBJ1-2, with D uncertain. CDR1 is SEHNR, CDR2 FQNEAQ, per germline (reference sequence). Trimming took off 3 bases at V and 6 bases at J, with 17 bases between the two ends. CDR3 length: 15 amino acids. The CDR3 sequence: CASSFRSLSENGYTF. CDR3 bases: TGTGCCAGCAGCTTCCGAAGTCTCAGCGAAAATGGCTACACCTTC.

The V and J genes are TRBV5-1 and TRBJ2-3; TRBD1 might be the D (5 bases). Trimming removed 4 bases at V and 3 bases at J, with 12 bases between. In germline, CDR1 is SGHRS, CDR2 YFSETQ. The CDR3 covers 14 residues. The CDR3 reads CASSGALATDTQYF. DNA for the CDR3: TGCGCCAGCAGCGGGGCTTTGGCAACAGATACGCAGTATTTT. The full variable domain, completed using reference TRBV5-1 and TRBJ2-3, is KAGVTQTPRYLIKTRGQQVTLSCSPISGHRSVSWYQQTPGQGLQFLFEYFSETQRNKGNFPGRFSGRQFSNSRSEMNVSTLELGDSALYLCASSGALATDTQYFGPGTRLTVL.

The chain employs TRBV19 and TRBJ2-5, with D possibly matching TRBD1 (6 bases). The germline V and J ends were trimmed by 6 bases and 4 bases, with 15 bases remaining between them. CDR3 length: 14 amino acids. Germline V gene lookup returns CDR1 LNHDA and CDR2 SQIVND (reference sequence). The chain's CDR3 is CASSNRVQGETQYF. CDR3 DNA: TGTGCCAGTAGCAACAGGGTGCAAGGAGAGACCCAGTACTTC.

V is TRBV6-5 and J is TRBJ1-1; D call uncertain. V lost 0 bases and J lost 0, with 8 bases in between. Germline-derived CDR1 and CDR2 are MNHEY and SVGAGI. This CDR3 has 15 residues. The CDR3 DNA follows: TGTGCCAGCAGTTACTCGTCGTATCTGAACACTGAAGCTTTCTTT. Protein: CASSYSSYLNTEAFF.

This chain uses TRBV5-1 with TRBJ1-1; a weak D match, TRBD1 (6 bases). This CDR3 spans 15 amino acids. Per the germline V gene, CDR1 is SGHRS and CDR2 is YFSETQ. Trimming pared 1 base from V and 10 bases from J, leaving 20 bases between. The CDR3 spells CASSLTKGDRDRAFF. Here the CDR3 DNA reads TGCGCCAGCAGCTTGACGAAGGGGGACCGGGATCGAGCTTTCTTT.

This clone was recorded at least ten times. This chain's CDR3 is CASSLRDGYGYTF. CDR3 bases: TGTGCCAGCAGTTTGCGGGACGGGTATGGCTACACCTTC. The gene calls are TRBV6-5 and TRBJ1-2, with a weak D call TRBD1 (5 bases). The CDR3 sequence is 13 residues long. Trimming took 4 bases from V and 5 from J, leaving 11 bases between them. From germline, CDR1 is MNHEY and CDR2 SVGAGI.

The V call is TRBV4-1, the J call TRBJ2-5, with 7 bases fitting TRBD2. This CDR3 region has 16 residues. The germline V gene has CDR1 MGHRA and CDR2 YSYEKL. J was trimmed by 1 base and V by 1 base; bases with no gene match: 6. The CDR3 sequence is CASSQAWGEGQETQYF. The CDR3 DNA reads as TGCGCCAGCAGCCAAGCGTGGGGGGAGGGCCAAGAGACCCAGTACTTC.